Listed below are T cell receptor beta chains from one sample, sequenced in a study of CD8 T cells in Susac syndrome. Each CDR3 protein gets one entry after TCRdb re-called the immunoSEQ multiplex PCR reads with MiXCR. The sample shows 140,000 to 150,000 distinct CDR3 sequences, roughly 96% of them seen only once. Sequenced: CD4+ T cells from PBMCs. All receptors derive from a human donor with multiple sclerosis. The conserved cysteine and the conserved F or W are not part of the CDR3 here. The D gene is left open where the match is weak.

D gene,V gene,J gene,CDR3 protein
TRBD2,TRBV15,TRBJ2-5,ATSRDSGGLVETQY
.,TRBV6-5,TRBJ2-5,ASSYFRPESRRSQY
.,TRBV29-1,TRBJ2-1,SVAHLSTGRGYNEQF
.,TRBV25-1,TRBJ1-5,ASSGSGYQPQH
.,TRBV6-5,TRBJ1-5,ASTQDRTNNQPQH
.,TRBV29-1,TRBJ1-2,SVRGSLYGYT
.,TRBV28,TRBJ2-1,ASSLHGGIRYNEQF
.,TRBV27,TRBJ2-7,ASRSPPAYEQY
.,TRBV9,TRBJ2-5,ASSVGLDSETSGETQY
.,TRBV4-3,TRBJ1-1,ASSQEPGTEAF
.,TRBV3-1,TRBJ1-2,ASSQESRGAGGYT
.,TRBV23-1,TRBJ1-4,ASRTGTPNEKLF
.,TRBV29-1,TRBJ1-1,SVEDTAGVNTEAF
TRBD1,TRBV18,TRBJ1-2,ASSPGQHYGYT
TRBD1,TRBV5-4,TRBJ1-2,ASSPPDRVGYGYT
TRBD2,TRBV3-1,TRBJ2-7,ASSQAGTSIAVREQY
TRBD2,TRBV6-5,TRBJ2-7,AVGGGLSSYEQY
.,TRBV20-1,TRBJ2-1,SARVFGVGYNEQF
TRBD2,TRBV19,TRBJ2-3,ASTHSGGADTQY
TRBD2,TRBV12-3/TRBV12-4,TRBJ2-1,ASSTPGLAGGEQF
.,TRBV12-3/TRBV12-4,TRBJ2-3,ASSFLRSTDTQY
.,TRBV3-1,TRBJ1-5,ASSQGTGLSNQPQH
.,TRBV11-2,TRBJ2-7,ASSLSLGEQY
.,TRBV7-8,TRBJ1-6,ASSSDRFATPLH
.,TRBV18,TRBJ2-2,AARHLANTGELF
.,TRBV2,TRBJ2-2,ASTSPLAGELF
.,TRBV29-1,TRBJ1-2,SVLGGYT
.,TRBV14,TRBJ1-6,ASSIGNSPLH
.,TRBV7-9,TRBJ2-5,ASSLASYQETQY
.,TRBV4-1,TRBJ2-5,ASSRIFQETQY
.,TRBV28,TRBJ2-7,ASRLKGPHEQY
.,TRBV15,TRBJ1-5,ATSREAGATNQPQH
.,TRBV9,TRBJ2-3,ASSPSAPGPDTQY
TRBD1,TRBV7-2,TRBJ1-1,ASSTRTGENTEAF
TRBD1,TRBV7-9,TRBJ1-2,ASSVSTGGSRYT
TRBD1,TRBV20-1,TRBJ2-5,SEGTGVQTQY
TRBD1,TRBV9,TRBJ1-2,ASSARDSSYGYT
TRBD2,TRBV7-3,TRBJ2-7,ASSLGSGDSYEQY
.,TRBV18,TRBJ2-7,ASSPQIASPSAEQY
.,TRBV19,TRBJ2-7,ASKAGSSYEQY
.,TRBV2,TRBJ2-7,ASTSQGTSYEQY
TRBD2,TRBV14,TRBJ2-2,ASSQGLAANTGELF
.,TRBV5-1,TRBJ2-2,ASSSGNTGELF
.,TRBV5-1,TRBJ1-2,ASSLDARGYT
TRBD1,TRBV29-1,TRBJ2-7,SARGQDYEQY
.,TRBV3-1,TRBJ2-1,ASSPWTSSSYNEQF
.,TRBV13,TRBJ2-7,ASSQQGYEQY
.,TRBV27,TRBJ1-6,ASSGHSYNSPLH